This is a list of T cell receptor beta chains from one sample in a study of CD8 T cells in ankylosing spondylitis. One entry per CDR3 protein results from TCRdb running MiXCR on the 5' RACE reads. Of roughly 240,000 distinct CDR3 sequences listed, 30% to 40% were seen once; the top ten hold around 4.5%. Sequencing used blood, either unsorted or a sorted T cell fraction (not recorded which). The receptors come from a male donor with ankylosing spondylitis or in good health (not recorded which). Each CDR3 is given with its conserved first and last residue. The D gene is left open where the match is weak.

>TRBD1|13|TRBJ2-7|TRBV20-1
CSARGDSGSKQYF
TGCAGTGCTAGGGGGGACAGTGGATCCAAGCAGTACTTC
>TRBD1|17|TRBJ2-1|TRBV12-3/TRBV12-4
CANSLQGNNNTYNEQFF
TGTGCCAACAGTTTACAGGGGAACAACAATACGTACAATGAGCAGTTCTTC
>TRBD2|16|TRBJ2-1|TRBV6-1
CASTPGLAGGRDEQFF
TGTGCCAGCACCCCGGGACTAGCGGGGGGGAGGGATGAGCAGTTCTTC
>NA|17|TRBJ2-3|TRBV25-1
CASRALGTAISTDTQYF
TGTGCCAGCAGGGCCCTTGGGACGGCTATAAGCACAGATACGCAGTATTTT
>NA|15|TRBJ2-5|TRBV5-6
CASSLGQVLKETQYF
TGTGCCAGCAGCTTGGGACAGGTTTTAAAAGAGACCCAGTACTTC
>NA|13|TRBJ2-7|TRBV28
CASSFSPQPEQYF
TGTGCCAGCAGTTTTAGCCCTCAGCCAGAGCAGTACTTC
>NA|17|TRBJ2-6|TRBV12-3/TRBV12-4
CASSFGSGAIGANVLTF
TGTGCCAGCAGTTTTGGGTCAGGGGCAATCGGGGCCAACGTCCTGACTTTC
>NA|13|TRBJ2-7|TRBV10-3
CAIRDRTNYEQYF
TGTGCCATCAGGGACAGAACCAACTACGAGCAGTACTTC
>NA|16|TRBJ1-5|TRBV4-1
CASSQDAGMRNQPQHF
TGCGCCAGCAGCCAAGATGCAGGAATGAGGAATCAGCCCCAGCATTTT
>NA|13|TRBJ2-3|TRBV15
CATSRDTTDTQYF
TGTGCCACCAGCAGAGATACGACAGATACGCAGTATTTT
>TRBD1|15|TRBJ1-5|TRBV20-1
CSARQDRVGNQPQHF
TGCAGTGCTAGACAGGACAGGGTGGGCAATCAGCCCCAGCATTTT
>TRBD1|14|TRBJ2-3|TRBV5-1
CASTGTGRTDTQYF
TGCGCCAGCACCGGGACAGGACGCACAGATACGCAGTATTTT